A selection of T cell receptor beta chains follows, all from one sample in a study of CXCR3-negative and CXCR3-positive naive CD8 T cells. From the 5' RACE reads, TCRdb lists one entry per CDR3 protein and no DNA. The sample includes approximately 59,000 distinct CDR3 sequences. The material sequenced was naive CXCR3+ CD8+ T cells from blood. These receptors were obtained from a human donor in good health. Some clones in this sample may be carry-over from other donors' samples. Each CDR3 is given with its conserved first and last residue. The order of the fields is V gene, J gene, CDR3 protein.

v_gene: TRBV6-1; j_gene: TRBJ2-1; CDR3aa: CASTKISGAGAVFF
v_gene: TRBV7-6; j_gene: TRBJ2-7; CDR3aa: CASSLAYNSYEQYF
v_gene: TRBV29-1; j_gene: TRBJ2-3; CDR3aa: CSVWDTSTDTQYF
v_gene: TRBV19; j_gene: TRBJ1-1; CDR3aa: CASSMTGRNTEAFF
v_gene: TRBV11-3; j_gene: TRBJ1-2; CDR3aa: CASSLRGETTTTNYGYTF
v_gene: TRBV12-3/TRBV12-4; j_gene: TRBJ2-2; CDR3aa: CASTLSGELFF
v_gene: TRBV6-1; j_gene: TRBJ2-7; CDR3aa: CASSSADGAAYEQYF
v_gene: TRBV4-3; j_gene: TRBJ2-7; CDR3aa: CASSQDRRGEGSYEQYF
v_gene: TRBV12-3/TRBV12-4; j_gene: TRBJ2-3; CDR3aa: CASNPSMAGGQDTQYF
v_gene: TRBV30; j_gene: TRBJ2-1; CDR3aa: CAWSSGGSYNEQFF
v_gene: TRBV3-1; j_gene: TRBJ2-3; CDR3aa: CASSQESRAISTDTQYF
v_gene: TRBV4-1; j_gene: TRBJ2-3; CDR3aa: CASSQDPLLRTDTQYF
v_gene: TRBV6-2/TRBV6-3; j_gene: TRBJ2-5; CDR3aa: CASSDWGAEGTQYF
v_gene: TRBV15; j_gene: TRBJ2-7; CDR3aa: CATSRDRPDRGSYEQYF
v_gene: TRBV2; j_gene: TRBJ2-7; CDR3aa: CASSGTAYSYEQYF
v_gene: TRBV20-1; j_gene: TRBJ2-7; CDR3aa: CSARPLAGGAYEQYF
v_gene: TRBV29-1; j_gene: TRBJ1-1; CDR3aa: CSVDAWTRRGTEAFF